The T cell receptor beta chain described here comes from a study of graft-versus-host responses after intestinal transplantation. Study background: Uniformly, recipients were administered anti-thymocyte globulin induction with subsequent tacrolimus and steroids for around 3 years.

Profiled with immunoSEQ multiplex PCR; TCRdb holds only in-frame clones, not every one. The repertoire includes about 36,000 clones, roughly 95% of them detected once, and approximately 0.22% sits in the top ten. Note on this clone: The target antigen is unknown.

The V end lost 2 bases, the J end lost 9 bases, and 14 bases lay between the germline ends. This CDR3 has 13 residues. CDR1 is GTSNPN, CDR2 SVGIG, per germline (reference sequence). Sample: unstimulated CD4+ T cells sorted from spleen or lymph node cells, taken before transplant. The origin of this receptor is a human donor who was the organ donor for an intestinal transplant. This sequence joins TRBV30 and TRBJ1-5, with D perhaps matching TRBD1 (6 bases). The CDR3: CAWSPGGGTPQHF. CDR3 DNA: TGTGCCTGGAGTCCGGGGGGGGGCACGCCCCAGCATTTT.